The 29 T cell receptor beta chains in this list originate from one sample, sequenced in a study of spatial heterogeneity in lung cancer. These TCRs are of unknown antigen specificity. Documented time point: sample taken at primary tumor resection. Points from the study as a whole: Tumor mutation count correlated with how many alpha and beta TCRs expanded intratumorally.

A single record per CDR3 protein comes from TCRdb applying MiXCR to the 5' RACE reads. The sample gives roughly 10,000 distinct CDR3 sequences, about 8% of which show up once; roughly a fifth is in the top ten. The sequencing used lung tumor tissue, collected at surgery. These receptors all stem from a female donor with early-stage non-small cell lung cancer.

By proportion, this clonotype is medium-sized. The chain joins TRBV29-1 to TRBJ2-7; 12 bases are shared with TRBD1. The CDR3 is 15 amino acids. V shed 4 bases and J 4 bases; nucleotides not matched to a gene: 8. In germline, CDR1 is SQVTM, CDR2 ANQGSEA. The CDR3 DNA is TGCAGCGTTGCGCCCGGGACAGGGGGCTTGTACGAGCAGTACTTC. It codes for CSVAPGTGGLYEQYF.

The chain has TRBV20-1 and TRBJ1-5, with 10 bases that match TRBD1. V was pared by 2 bases and J by 0 bases, with 10 bases of the junction left unmatched. The germline V gene encodes CDR1 DFQATT and CDR2 SNEGSKA (reference sequence). The CDR3 is 18 amino acids. The CDR3, as DNA: TGCAGTGCTAGAACACCGGGACAGGGGTTTTATAGCAATCAGCCCCAGCATTTT. Residues: CSARTPGQGFYSNQPQHF.

This sequence joins TRBV11-2 and TRBJ1-2; D is unresolved. V was cut by 0 bases and J by 1 base, with 3 bases left in between. Germline V gene sequence: CDR1 SGHAT, CDR2 FQNNGV. This CDR3 is built from 13 residues. The chain's CDR3 is CASSLEGNYGYTF. CDR3 bases: TGTGCCAGCAGCTTAGAGGGTAACTATGGCTACACCTTC.

This clonotype has ten or more counts. The rearrangement joins TRBV6-5 to TRBJ1-4, with a possible D match to TRBD1 (6 bases). Trimming cost V 0 bases and J 0 bases, with 11 bases left between them. CDR1 is MNHEY and CDR2 is SVGAGI in the germline V gene. The CDR3 is 17 residues long. The CDR3 spells CASSYSLHRATNEKLFF. Here the CDR3 DNA reads TGTGCCAGCAGTTACTCCCTCCACAGGGCAACTAATGAAAAACTGTTTTTT.

V usage is TRBV16 and J usage is TRBJ1-2, with 8 bases matching TRBD1. With 6 bases clipped from V and 4 bases from J, the junction kept 4 bases outside the gene matches. Germline V gene sequence: CDR1 KGHSY, CDR2 FQNENV. This CDR3 region has 13 residues. The CDR3, as DNA: TGTGCCAGCAGTCCAGGGGGCAGCTATGGCTACACCTTC. Its protein product is CASSPGGSYGYTF.

This clonotype showed up many times. The chain carries TRBV7-2 and TRBJ1-1, with D hard to call. V dropped 5 bases and J dropped 7 bases, with 11 bases sitting between them. CDR3 size: 12 residues. Germline CDR1 and CDR2: SGHTA and FQGNSA. The chain's CDR3 is CASSPSGNEAFF. CDR3 coding DNA: TGTGCCAGCAGCCCAAGCGGTAATGAAGCTTTCTTT.

This clonotype counts as medium-sized. The chain carries TRBV19 and TRBJ2-5; TRBD2 is a possible D gene (5 bases). V lost 6 bases and J lost 2, with 13 bases in between. CDR1 LNHDA and CDR2 SQIVND come from the germline V gene (reference sequence). CDR3 length: 14 amino acids. The CDR3 reads CASRPTGLQETQYF. CDR3 in DNA: TGTGCCAGTAGGCCTACGGGGTTGCAAGAGACCCAGTACTTC.

Many counts were recorded for this clonotype. The CDR3 is CASSWQGDTEAFF. The DNA of the CDR3 is TGCGCCAGCAGCTGGCAGGGGGACACTGAAGCTTTCTTT. The rearrangement links TRBV5-1 to TRBJ1-1, with 7 bases matching TRBD1. After removal of 3 bases from V and 3 bases from J, the junction contained 2 bases not matched to a gene. The CDR3 loop spans 13 amino acids. CDR1 is SGHRS and CDR2 is YFSETQ in the germline V gene. Drawing the rest from reference TRBV5-1 and TRBJ1-1, the complete variable domain is KAGVTQTPRYLIKTRGQQVTLSCSPISGHRSVSWYQQTPGQGLQFLFEYFSETQRNKGNFPGRFSGRQFSNSRSEMNVSTLELGDSALYLCASSWQGDTEAFFGQGTRLTVV.

This clonotype was counted many times. The chain has TRBV6-6 and TRBJ2-7, with 11 bases lining up with TRBD1. The germline CDR1 and CDR2 sequences are MNHNY and SVGAGI (reference sequence). Trimming at V came to 5 bases and at J to 4 bases, leaving 1 base not matched to a gene. This CDR3 has 13 residues. CDR3 protein: CASSGTGGYEQYF. The CDR3 bases are TGTGCCAGCAGTGGGACAGGGGGGTACGAGCAGTACTTC.

At least ten counts were recorded for this clonotype. This rearrangement joins TRBV10-3 to TRBJ2-3; 13 bases are a match to TRBD2. This CDR3 contains 16 residues. V was pared by 6 bases and J by 10 bases, with 13 bases of the junction left unmatched. Germline V gene data show CDR1 as ENHRY and CDR2 as SYGVKD. CDR3: CAIRQGLAGASDSQYF. Here the CDR3 DNA reads TGTGCCATCAGGCAAGGACTAGCGGGGGCAAGTGACTCGCAGTATTTT.

This clonotype was recorded many times. The chain has TRBV2 and TRBJ2-3; 15 positions agree with TRBD2. CDR1 SNHLY and CDR2 FYNNEI come from the germline V gene. This CDR3 comprises 17 residues. Trimming cost V 6 bases and J 3 bases; bases outside gene matches: 7. CDR3 nucleotide sequence: TGTGCCAGCAGCGGGACTAGCGGGGGGACGAGTACAGATACGCAGTATTTT. Protein product: CASSGTSGGTSTDTQYF.

This clonotype was seen repeatedly, ten times or more. The chain combines TRBV24-1 with TRBJ2-7; 7 nucleotides line up with TRBD1. CDR1 and CDR2 (germline): KGHDR, SFDVKD. J was trimmed by 2 bases and V by 3 bases; bases with no gene match: 6. The CDR3 sequence is 15 residues long. CDR3 sequence reads: CATSDRQGNTYEQYF. CDR3 DNA sequence: TGTGCCACCAGTGATCGACAGGGAAACACCTACGAGCAGTACTTC.

This clonotype was seen many times. The chain uses TRBV12-3 or TRBV12-4 and TRBJ1-1; 8 bases line up with TRBD1. The CDR3 is made up of 15 amino acids. With 3 bases clipped from V and 6 bases from J, the junction kept 9 bases outside the gene matches. CDR3 loop: CASSFSDRVYAEAFF. The CDR3 coding sequence is TGTGCCAGCAGTTTTTCGGACAGGGTTTATGCTGAAGCTTTCTTT.

This clonotype occurred many times. Written as DNA, the CDR3 is TGTGCCTGGGCGGGCGAAAGCTCCTACGAGCAGTACTTC. It yields the protein CAWAGESSYEQYF. J is TRBJ2-7 and V is TRBV2; TRBD2 might be the D (5 bases). With 11 bases removed from V and 0 bases from J, the gap between germline ends came to 14 bases. The length of the CDR3 is 13 residues. Germline CDR1 reads SNHLY; CDR2 reads FYNNEI.

This clonotype was picked up many times. CDR3 residues: CSARDPRTSGNTIYF. DNA for the CDR3: TGCAGTGCTAGAGATCCTAGGACCTCTGGAAACACCATATATTTT. The rearrangement joins TRBV20-1 to TRBJ1-3; D ambiguous. Trimming removed 0 bases from V and 0 bases from J, with 9 bases in between. Germline V gene sequence: CDR1 DFQATT, CDR2 SNEGSKA (reference sequence). This CDR3 comprises 15 residues.

This clonotype was detected ten times or more. This chain links TRBV20-1 with TRBJ1-1; TRBD1 agrees at 9 bases. Germline values: CDR1 DFQATT, CDR2 SNEGSKA (reference sequence). The CDR3 extends over 16 amino acids. The CDR3 DNA sequence: TGCAGCGGAGAATTAGCCGGGACAGGGCGAAACACTGAAGCTTTCTTT. This sequence encodes CSGELAGTGRNTEAFF.

This clonotype was observed a few times. This chain uses TRBV24-1 with TRBJ2-5; D is ambiguous. Trimming pared 9 bases from V and 3 bases from J, leaving 13 bases between. The CDR3 extends over 13 amino acids. Germline-derived CDR1 and CDR2 are KGHDR and SFDVKD. CDR3 DNA: TGTGCCACCCGGTCATCGGCGGAAGAGACCCAGTACTTC. Protein sequence: CATRSSAEETQYF.

This clonotype was recorded at least ten times. The V call is TRBV6-5, the J call TRBJ1-5, with D perhaps matching TRBD1 (5 bases). The germline V gene encodes CDR1 MNHEY and CDR2 SVGAGI. There are 15 residues in the CDR3. V dropped 2 bases and J dropped 6 bases, with 14 bases sitting between them. Written as DNA, the CDR3 is TGTGCCAGCAGTTACCGGTCGGGGGACGGTCAGCCCCAGCATTTT. It translates to CASSYRSGDGQPQHF.

The chain carries TRBV29-1 and TRBJ1-2; D is perhaps TRBD1 (5 bases). CDR1 and CDR2 (germline): SQVTM, ANQGSEA. This CDR3 has 13 residues. V was shortened by 6 bases and J by 5 bases, with 16 bases between the two germline ends. In DNA, the CDR3 is TGCAGCGTGGGGGACTACCTCGTATATGGCTACACCTTC. This encodes CSVGDYLVYGYTF.

This clonotype was counted many times. This rearrangement joins TRBV5-1 to TRBJ1-1; 10 bases fit TRBD1. CDR1 and CDR2 (germline): SGHRS, YFSETQ. The V gene end was trimmed by 3 bases and the J gene end by 3 bases; junction bases not matched to a gene: 5. The CDR3 contains 15 residues. This CDR3 reads CASSWGTGADTEAFF. CDR3 DNA: TGCGCCAGCAGCTGGGGGACAGGGGCGGACACTGAAGCTTTCTTT.

There are a few counts of this clonotype. The CDR3 DNA is TGTGCCAGCAGTTTCACCGATAGCAATCAGCCCCAGCATTTT. It encodes CASSFTDSNQPQHF. The genes are TRBV12-3 or TRBV12-4 and TRBJ1-5; no definite D call. The CDR3 contains 14 residues. With 3 bases removed from V and 0 bases from J, the gap between germline ends came to 6 bases.

Sample share makes this clonotype medium-sized. The chain couples TRBV5-1 to TRBJ2-5, with no clear D. This CDR3 contains 11 residues. V lost 3 bases to trimming and J lost 0 bases, with 0 bases between them. Looked up from germline, CDR1 is SGHRS and CDR2 is YFSETQ. The CDR3 DNA reads TGCGCCAGCAGCTACCAAGAGACCCAGTACTTC. Protein sequence: CASSYQETQYF.

The sample holds many counts of this clonotype. This chain connects TRBV5-1 to TRBJ2-3; the match to TRBD2 covers 7 bases. CDR1 and CDR2 from the germline V gene are SGHRS and YFSETQ. This CDR3 is built from 16 residues. The trim removed 3 bases at V and 5 bases at J, leaving 12 bases unmatched. CDR3 sequence: CASSWGTGGAEDTQYF. The CDR3 DNA sequence: TGCGCCAGCAGCTGGGGGACGGGAGGTGCTGAAGATACGCAGTATTTT.

The chain has TRBV29-1 and TRBJ1-1; no definite D call. CDR1 SQVTM and CDR2 ANQGSEA come from the germline V gene. The CDR3 is made up of 10 amino acids. V lost 6 bases, J lost 5 bases, and 7 bases lay in between. The CDR3 DNA is TGCAGCGTCGTTGTGACTGAAGCTTTCTTT. It codes for CSVVVTEAFF.

This clonotype has a count of ten or more. CDR3 sequence reads: CASTLDMTGAGYTF. The CDR3 region has the DNA TGTGCCAGCACCTTGGATATGACAGGGGCGGGCTACACCTTC. This chain uses TRBV9 with TRBJ1-2, with 8 bases lining up with TRBD1. This CDR3 has 14 amino acids. CDR1 and CDR2 (germline): SGDLS, YYNGEE. The trim removed 6 bases at V and 8 bases at J, leaving 12 bases unmatched.

In this sample, this clonotype turned up many times. CDR3 coding DNA: TGCAGTGCTAGAGCTGATTTGCAGGGGGCGCCTAATTCACCCCTCCACTTT. It specifies CSARADLQGAPNSPLHF. The chain is built from TRBV20-1 and TRBJ1-6; 8 bases agree with TRBD1. Trimming removed 1 base from V and 6 bases from J; junction bases left unmatched: 11. This CDR3 is 17 amino acids long. Germline CDR1 and CDR2: DFQATT and SNEGSKA (reference sequence).

In this sample, this clonotype turned up many times. This chain joins TRBV20-1 and TRBJ2-3; 7 bases map to TRBD2. V shed 0 bases and J 1 base; nucleotides not matched to a gene: 10. CDR1 is DFQATT and CDR2 is SNEGSKA in the germline V gene (reference sequence). The CDR3 is 17 amino acids. The CDR3 DNA is TGCAGTGCTAGAGAGCCCCCCGGGGGAGGGGGCACAGATACGCAGTATTTT. It encodes CSAREPPGGGGTDTQYF.

This clonotype has ten or more counts. This chain connects TRBV27 to TRBJ1-1, with D perhaps TRBD1 (6 bases). The CDR3 is made up of 13 amino acids. Germline V gives CDR1 MNHEY, CDR2 SMNVEV (reference sequence). Trimming shortened V by 6 bases and J by 5 bases, and 13 bases separated the two germline ends. CDR3 coding DNA: TGTGCCAGCAGACAACAGGGAAGGACTGAAGCTTTCTTT. Translation gives CASRQQGRTEAFF.

This clonotype occurred many times. V and J are TRBV4-2 and TRBJ2-6; unclear D gene. This CDR3 comprises 15 residues. Trimming stripped 3 bases from V and 2 bases from J, with 8 bases between. Germline V lookup: CDR1 LGHNA, CDR2 YNFKEQ. For the CDR3, the DNA is TGTGCCAGCAGCCAGGGTTCTACTGGGGCCAACGTCCTGACTTTC. Translating gives CASSQGSTGANVLTF.